Sequencing of this T cell receptor beta chain was carried out in a study of T cell repertoires in cytomegalovirus infection. Background on the study: The study used recently identified HLA-C-restricted and well-studied HLA-B-restricted CMV epitopes.

TCRdb re-called the reads through MiXCR, storing one row per CDR3 protein. The table shows 650,000 to 900,000 distinct CDR3 sequences, with under 35% occurring only once. Germline CDR1 MNHEY, CDR2 SVGAGI. V shed 2 bases and J shed 5 bases, with 9 bases lying between them. This CDR3 region has 13 residues. This clonotype was counted a few times. The antigen is unknown. Study-level results: Within the response measured ex vivo, HLA-C-restricted CMV-specific TCR beta clonotypes were dominant.

The clonotype comes from a human donor in good health (CMV status not recorded). Some clones in this sample may be carry-over from other donors' samples. The chain carries TRBV6-5 and TRBJ2-5; tentative D call: TRBD2 (5 bases). The sample here was cultured CD8+ T cells from PBMCs, taken from culture after CMV antigen stimulation. CDR3 protein: CASSYQQRETQYF. The DNA for the CDR3 is TGTGCCAGCAGTTACCAGCAGCGGGAGACCCAGTACTTC.